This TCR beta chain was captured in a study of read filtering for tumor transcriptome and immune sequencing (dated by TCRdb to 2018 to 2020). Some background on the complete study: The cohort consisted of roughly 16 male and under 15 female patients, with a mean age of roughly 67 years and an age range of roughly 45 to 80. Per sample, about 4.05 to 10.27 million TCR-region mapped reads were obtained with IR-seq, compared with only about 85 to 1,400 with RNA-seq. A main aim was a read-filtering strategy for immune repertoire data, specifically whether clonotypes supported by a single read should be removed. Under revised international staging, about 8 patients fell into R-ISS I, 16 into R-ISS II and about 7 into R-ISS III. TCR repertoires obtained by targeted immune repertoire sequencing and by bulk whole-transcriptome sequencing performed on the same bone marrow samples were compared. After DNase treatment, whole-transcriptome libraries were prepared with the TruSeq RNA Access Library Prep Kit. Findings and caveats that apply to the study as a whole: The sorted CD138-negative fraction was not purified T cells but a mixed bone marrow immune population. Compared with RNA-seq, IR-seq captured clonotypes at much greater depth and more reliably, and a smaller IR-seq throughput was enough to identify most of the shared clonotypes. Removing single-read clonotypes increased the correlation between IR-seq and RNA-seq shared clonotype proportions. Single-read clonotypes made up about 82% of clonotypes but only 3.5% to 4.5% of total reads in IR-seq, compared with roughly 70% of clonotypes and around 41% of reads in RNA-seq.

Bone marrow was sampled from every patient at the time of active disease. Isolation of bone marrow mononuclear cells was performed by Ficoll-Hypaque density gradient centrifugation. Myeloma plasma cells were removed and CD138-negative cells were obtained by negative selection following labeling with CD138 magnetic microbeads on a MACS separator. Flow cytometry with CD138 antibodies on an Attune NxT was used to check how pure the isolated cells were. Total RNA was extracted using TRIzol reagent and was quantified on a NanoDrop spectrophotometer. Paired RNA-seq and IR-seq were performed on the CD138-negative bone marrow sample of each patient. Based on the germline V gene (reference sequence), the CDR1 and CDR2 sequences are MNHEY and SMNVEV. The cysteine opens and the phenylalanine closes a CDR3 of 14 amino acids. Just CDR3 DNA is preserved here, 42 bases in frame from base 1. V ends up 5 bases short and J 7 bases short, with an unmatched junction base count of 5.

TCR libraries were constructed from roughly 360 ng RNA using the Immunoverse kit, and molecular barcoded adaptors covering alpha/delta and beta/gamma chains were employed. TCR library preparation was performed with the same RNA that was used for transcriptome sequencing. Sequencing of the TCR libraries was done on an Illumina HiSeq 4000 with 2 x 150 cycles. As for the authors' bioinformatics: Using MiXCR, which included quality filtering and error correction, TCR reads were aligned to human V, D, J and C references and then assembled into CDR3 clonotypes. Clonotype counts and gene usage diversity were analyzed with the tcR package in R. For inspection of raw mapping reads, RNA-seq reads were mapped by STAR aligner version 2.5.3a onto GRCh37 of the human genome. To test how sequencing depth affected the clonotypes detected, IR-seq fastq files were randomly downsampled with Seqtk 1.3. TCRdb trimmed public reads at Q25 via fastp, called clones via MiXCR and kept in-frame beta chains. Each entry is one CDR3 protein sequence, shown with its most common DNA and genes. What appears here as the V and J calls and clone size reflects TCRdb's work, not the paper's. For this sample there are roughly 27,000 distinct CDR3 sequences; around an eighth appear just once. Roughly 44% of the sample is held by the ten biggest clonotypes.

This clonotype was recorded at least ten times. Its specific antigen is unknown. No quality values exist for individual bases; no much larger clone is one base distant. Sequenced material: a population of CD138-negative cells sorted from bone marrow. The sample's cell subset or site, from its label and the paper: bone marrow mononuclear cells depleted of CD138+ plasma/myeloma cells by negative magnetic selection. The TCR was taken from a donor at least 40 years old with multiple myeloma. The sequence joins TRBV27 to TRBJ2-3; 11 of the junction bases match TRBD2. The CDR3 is CASSRLAGRHTQYF. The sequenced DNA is TGTGCCAGCAGTCGACTAGCGGGACGTCATACGCAGTATTTT.